What follows are 28 T cell receptor beta chains derived from one specimen sequenced in a study of vaccination effects on CD4 cells after COVID-19. Assay: immunoSEQ multiplex PCR; the TCRdb copy retains only in-frame clones and omits some. The sample lists roughly 60,000 clones, more than 60% occurring once. Antigens for these TCRs are unknown. With the ViraFEST assay, the study expanded antigen-specific CD4+ T cells using viral peptide pools, then sequenced them. Following a roughly 11-day culture, CD4+ T cells were purified. Vaccinated participants had no history of SARS-CoV-2 infection and tested negative for nucleocapsid antibodies. The sequences come from CD4+ T cells from PBMCs cultured with SARS-CoV-2 spike peptides, collected before COVID-19 vaccination. The receptors come from a human donor who received a COVID-19 vaccine.

This rearrangement joins TRBV28 to TRBJ2-7, with D possibly matching TRBD1 (7 bases). The CDR3 runs 13 residues. CDR1 and CDR2 from the germline V gene are MDHEN and SYDVKM. The ends were cut back, 8 bases at V and 4 bases at J, with 15 bases in the middle. This chain's CDR3 is CASGGTAQYEQYF. CDR3 DNA sequence: TGTGCCAGCGGCGGGACAGCCCAATACGAGCAGTACTTC.

The chain has TRBV4-2 and TRBJ1-2; no reliable D call. The germline V gene encodes CDR1 LGHNA and CDR2 YNFKEQ. The CDR3 is 15 amino acids. V lost 1 base and J lost 2, with 11 bases in between. CDR3 loop: CASSQATTQNYGYTF. The DNA of the CDR3 is TGTGCCAGCAGCCAAGCCACCACTCAAAACTATGGCTACACCTTC.

The chain carries TRBV4-3 and TRBJ2-7; 7 positions agree with TRBD1. CDR3 length equals 15 residues. Per the germline V gene, CDR1 is LGHNA and CDR2 is YSLEER. V was pared by 1 base and J by 7 bases, with 10 bases of the junction left unmatched. In DNA, the CDR3 is TGCGCCAGCAGCCAAGCCCTACAGGGGTCGGGGGAGCAGTACTTC. Encoded protein: CASSQALQGSGEQYF.

This clone has only a few counts. The chain has TRBV19 and TRBJ1-5; the D gene is possibly TRBD1 (6 bases). Germline loops: CDR1 LNHDA, CDR2 SQIVND (reference sequence). V was clipped by 5 bases and J by 0 bases, with 20 bases between them. This CDR3 comprises 18 residues. As DNA, the CDR3 is TGTGCCAGTAGTTTCGGGCTGACGAGGGGGTTTAGCAATCAGCCCCAGCATTTT. Translation gives CASSFGLTRGFSNQPQHF.

The chain carries TRBV12-3 or TRBV12-4 and TRBJ2-7, with TRBD1 as a possible D gene (6 bases). The CDR3 contains 13 residues. V lost 4 bases to trimming and J lost 3 bases, with 10 bases between them. CDR3 sequence reads: CASSSDRIYEQYF. As DNA, the CDR3 is TGTGCCAGCAGTTCCGACAGGATCTACGAGCAGTACTTC.

The chain couples TRBV28 to TRBJ1-2; 7 nucleotides line up with TRBD1. This CDR3 is built from 14 residues. Germline assignment: CDR1 MDHEN and CDR2 SYDVKM. Trimming removed 7 bases from V and 5 bases from J; junction bases left unmatched: 10. DNA of the CDR3: TGTGCCAGCAAGGAACAGGGGAAGTCGTATGGCTACACCTTC. Residues: CASKEQGKSYGYTF.

V and J are TRBV5-5 and TRBJ1-3, with 7 nucleotides matching TRBD1. The CDR3 consists of 16 residues. Germline CDR1 reads SGHKS; CDR2 reads YYEKEE (reference sequence). The trim removed 4 bases at V and 2 bases at J, leaving 9 bases unmatched. The CDR3 region is CASSLVDRATGNTIYF. The CDR3 nucleotides read TGTGCCAGCAGCCTGGTAGACAGGGCAACTGGAAACACCATATATTTT.

This sequence joins TRBV10-3 and TRBJ2-3; D unclear. The CDR3 runs to 13 residues. The V end lost 2 bases, the J end lost 6 bases, and 9 bases lay between the germline ends. Germline V CDR1 and CDR2: ENHRY, SYGVKD. Here the CDR3 DNA reads TGTGCCATCAGTGAGACCGGACCGGATACGCAGTATTTT. This sequence encodes CAISETGPDTQYF.

The gene calls are TRBV9 and TRBJ2-5, with unresolved D. The CDR3 is 14 residues long. V was cut by 2 bases and J by 5 bases, with 13 bases left in between. CDR1 is SGDLS and CDR2 is YYNGEE in the germline V gene. CDR3 in DNA: TGTGCCAGCAGCGTTTCTCCGAAAGGGGAGACCCAGTACTTC. Its protein is CASSVSPKGETQYF.

V usage is TRBV11-2 and J usage is TRBJ1-2; possibly TRBD1 for D (5 bases). The CDR3 has 13 residues. V shed 0 bases and J shed 8 bases, with 10 bases lying between them. CDR1 SGHAT and CDR2 FQNNGV come from the germline V gene. The CDR3 bases are TGTGCCAGCAGCTTAGATCGGGGCCCGGGCTACACCTTC. The encoded protein is CASSLDRGPGYTF.

The chain combines TRBV28 with TRBJ2-1, with 7 bases fitting TRBD2. J lost 5 bases, V lost 8 bases, and 18 bases had no gene match. There are 17 residues in the CDR3. Germline CDR1 is MDHEN and CDR2 is SYDVKM. Written as DNA, the CDR3 is TGTGCCAGCGGAACTGCCGGTGCGGGAGCGGAGGACAATGAGCAGTTCTTC. Translated: CASGTAGAGAEDNEQFF.

This chain connects TRBV5-1 to TRBJ1-2; D not resolved. Trimming cost V 0 bases and J 2 bases, with 5 bases left between them. Germline V CDR1 and CDR2: SGHRS, YFSETQ. This CDR3 has 13 residues. CDR3 protein: CASSLGGNYGYTF. CDR3 bases: TGCGCCAGCAGCTTGGGGGGAAACTATGGCTACACCTTC.

The V and J genes are TRBV2 and TRBJ1-1; 9 bases line up with TRBD1. The germline V gene has CDR1 SNHLY and CDR2 FYNNEI. The CDR3 has 14 amino acids. Trimming at V came to 6 bases and at J to 4 bases, leaving 6 bases not matched to a gene. The CDR3 nucleotides read TGTGCCAGCAGGTACAGGGGGCGCGGCACTGAAGCTTTCTTT. Its translation is CASRYRGRGTEAFF.

This clone was detected only a few times. This chain joins TRBV6-1 and TRBJ1-2; no clear D gene. Germline loops: CDR1 MNHNS, CDR2 SASEGT. The CDR3 has 15 amino acids. The germline V and J ends were trimmed by 3 bases and 4 bases, with 15 bases remaining between them. The CDR3 sequence is CASSERQPKAYGYTF. CDR3 in DNA: TGTGCCAGCAGTGAGAGACAACCTAAGGCCTATGGCTACACCTTC.

The chain links TRBV7-8 to TRBJ1-5; tentative D call: TRBD1 (5 bases). The CDR3 runs 13 residues. Deletions cut 6 bases from V and 7 bases from J, with 13 bases between. Germline V CDR1 and CDR2: SGHVS, FQNEAQ. CDR3 residues: CASSSGGGQPQHF. For the CDR3, the DNA is TGTGCCAGCAGTAGCGGGGGTGGCCAGCCCCAGCATTTT.

This chain links TRBV12-3 or TRBV12-4 with TRBJ1-1; no reliable D call. The CDR3 extends over 11 amino acids. Deletions cut 3 bases from V and 10 bases from J, with 9 bases between. The CDR3 region is CASSFKDSAFF. The CDR3 DNA sequence: TGTGCCAGCAGTTTTAAGGATTCAGCTTTCTTT.

This rearrangement joins TRBV2 to TRBJ1-2; D uncertain. V dropped 2 bases and J dropped 7 bases, with 11 bases sitting between them. CDR1 is SNHLY, CDR2 FYNNEI, per germline. The CDR3 is 13 amino acids. DNA of the CDR3: TGTGCCAGCAGTGAATTAGGGTCCGGTGGCTACACCTTC. Translation: CASSELGSGGYTF.

The gene calls are TRBV14 and TRBJ1-2, with 8 nucleotides matching TRBD1. This CDR3 has 16 amino acids. The junction had 11 bases not matched to a gene; V was cut back by 4 bases and J by 4 bases. Germline assignment: CDR1 SGHDN and CDR2 FVKESK. CDR3 residues: CASSPIGAQGGYGYTF. As DNA, the CDR3 is TGTGCCAGCAGCCCGATTGGTGCACAGGGGGGCTATGGCTACACCTTC.

This chain connects TRBV15 to TRBJ1-5, with D uncertain. Trimming pared 0 bases from V and 6 bases from J, leaving 9 bases between. The germline V gene encodes CDR1 LNHNV and CDR2 YYDKDF (reference sequence). The CDR3 sequence is 14 residues long. The CDR3 DNA sequence: TGTGCCACCAGCAGAGATCGGGTCAGTCAGCCCCAGCATTTT. It codes for CATSRDRVSQPQHF.

The rearrangement joins TRBV5-1 to TRBJ2-5; D gene unclear. Trimming took off 4 bases at V and 2 bases at J, with 15 bases between the two ends. The CDR3 has 15 residues. The V gene's germline CDR1 is SGHRS and CDR2 YFSETQ. CDR3 in amino acids: CASSDPRRGQETQYF. The CDR3 DNA sequence: TGCGCCAGCAGCGATCCCCGGAGAGGACAAGAGACCCAGTACTTC.

This clone was detected only once. The chain recombines TRBV10-3 with TRBJ2-3, with D uncertain. CDR1 is ENHRY and CDR2 is SYGVKD in the germline V gene. Deletions cut 0 bases from V and 0 bases from J, with 7 bases between. There are 15 residues in the CDR3. CDR3 in amino acids: CAISESMGSTDTQYF. The CDR3 DNA is TGTGCCATCAGTGAGTCGATGGGAAGCACAGATACGCAGTATTTT.

This clone was found a few times. The chain recombines TRBV18 with TRBJ1-2; D is possibly TRBD1 (5 bases). CDR1 is KGHSH, CDR2 LQKENI, per germline. Trimming left V 2 bases short and J 4 bases short, with 8 bases between. The CDR3 runs 13 residues. CDR3 sequence reads: CASSPDSIYGYTF. Written as DNA, the CDR3 is TGTGCCAGCTCACCAGACAGCATCTATGGCTACACCTTC. Combining the CDR3 with reference TRBV18 and TRBJ1-2 gives the whole variable domain NAGVMQNPRHLVRRRGQEARLRCSPMKGHSHVYWYRQLPEEGLKFMVYLQKENIIDESGMPKERFSAEFPKEGPSILRIQQVVRGDSAAYFCASSPDSIYGYTFGSGTRLTVV.

The table lists this clone with a count of one. For the CDR3, the DNA is TGTGCCAGCTCGACTAGCGACAATGAGCAGTTCTTC. It encodes CASSTSDNEQFF. V is TRBV10-3 and J is TRBJ2-1; 8 bases agree with TRBD2. The germline CDR1 and CDR2 sequences are ENHRY and SYGVKD. V shed 10 bases and J 5 bases; nucleotides not matched to a gene: 4. This CDR3 has 12 residues.

The rearrangement uses TRBV11-2 and TRBJ1-1; D is ambiguous. The V end was cut by 5 bases, the J end by 5 bases, with 15 bases between. CDR1 is SGHAT and CDR2 is FQNNGV in the germline V gene. The CDR3 is 14 amino acids. This chain's CDR3 is CASSADPGWTEAFF. The CDR3 nucleotides read TGTGCCAGCAGCGCAGACCCCGGGTGGACTGAAGCTTTCTTT.

This chain uses TRBV5-6 with TRBJ1-4, with TRBD1 as a possible D gene (6 bases). This CDR3 is built from 13 residues. V dropped 7 bases and J dropped 8 bases, with 15 bases sitting between them. CDR1 is SGHDT, CDR2 YYEEEE, per germline. CDR3: CASSGRGSEKLFF. CDR3 coding DNA: TGTGCCAGCTCAGGGAGGGGGTCGGAAAAACTGTTTTTT.

The chain couples TRBV5-8 to TRBJ2-7, with TRBD2 identical over 12 bases. The germline V gene has CDR1 SGHTS and CDR2 YDEGEE. CDR3 size: 16 residues. The V gene end was trimmed by 0 bases and the J gene end by 3 bases; junction bases not matched to a gene: 4. The CDR3 DNA follows: TGTGCCAGCAGCTTGGAGACTAGCGGGAGTAACTACGAGCAGTACTTC. It encodes CASSLETSGSNYEQYF. The full variable domain, with the rest looked up from reference TRBV5-8 and TRBJ2-7, is EAGVTQSPTHLIKTRGQQATLRCSPISGHTSVYWYQQALGLGLQFLLWYDEGEERNRGNFPPRFSGRQFPNYSSELNVNALELEDSALYLCASSLETSGSNYEQYFGPGTRLTVT.

This clone is labeled as medium-sized. The chain links TRBV5-5 to TRBJ1-1, with D uncertain. V dropped 2 bases and J dropped 1 base, with 9 bases sitting between them. This CDR3 comprises 14 residues. From germline, CDR1 is SGHKS and CDR2 YYEKEE (reference sequence). CDR3 amino acids: CASSLRAQNTEAFF. In DNA, the CDR3 is TGTGCCAGCAGCTTACGGGCCCAGAACACTGAAGCTTTCTTT.

The chain joins TRBV7-8 to TRBJ2-1; 7 positions agree with TRBD2. With 1 base clipped from V and 4 bases from J, the junction kept 10 bases outside the gene matches. CDR1 SGHVS and CDR2 FQNEAQ come from the germline V gene. The CDR3 length is 17 residues. The CDR3 protein is CASSLVGRGRRYNEQFF. In DNA form, the CDR3 reads TGTGCCAGCAGCTTAGTAGGGCGGGGGAGAAGGTACAATGAGCAGTTCTTC.